Shown below are 9 T cell receptor beta chains from a single sample sequenced in a study of blood T cell repertoires in COVID-19. Assay: immunoSEQ multiplex PCR; the TCRdb copy retains only in-frame clones and omits some. Of some 230,000 clones in the sample, about 85% are singletons; the top ten hold approximately 10%. Sequenced sample: peripheral blood. These receptors were taken from a woman aged 45-59 years with COVID-19, enrolled during active disease.

V usage is TRBV13 and J usage is TRBJ2-1; 7 positions agree with TRBD1. CDR3 length: 13 residues. Per germline, CDR1 PRHDT and CDR2 FYEKMQ (reference sequence). The trim removed 10 bases at V and 2 bases at J, leaving 5 bases unmatched. CDR3: CATGTATYNEQFF. CDR3 nucleotide sequence: TGTGCCACCGGGACAGCCACCTACAATGAGCAGTTCTTC.

The V gene is TRBV25-1, the J gene TRBJ1-5; D not resolved. The CDR3 has 14 amino acids. CDR1 and CDR2 (germline): MGHDK, SYGVNS. V lost 6 bases, J lost 5 bases, and 14 bases lay in between. The CDR3 is CASSGRGTYQPQHF. The CDR3 nucleotides are TGTGCCAGCAGCGGACGGGGTACCTATCAGCCCCAGCATTTT. Complete variable domain (other parts from reference TRBV25-1 and TRBJ1-5): EADIYQTPRYLVIGTGKKITLECSQTMGHDKMYWYQQDPGMELHLIHYSYGVNSTEKGDLSSESTVSRIRTEHFPLTLESARPSHTSQYLCASSGRGTYQPQHFGDGTRLSIL.

J is TRBJ2-7 and V is TRBV18, with 11 positions matching TRBD2. CDR1 and CDR2 (germline): KGHSH, LQKENI. The CDR3 consists of 16 residues. V dropped 2 bases and J dropped 5; count of bases not matched to a gene: 8. The CDR3 is CASSPVGSGGADEQYF. The CDR3 region has the DNA TGTGCCAGCTCACCAGTCGGTAGCGGGGGGGCCGACGAGCAGTACTTC.

The chain is built from TRBV24-1 and TRBJ1-2; D gene uncertain. The CDR3 covers 14 residues. V gave up 4 bases and J gave up 0 bases, with 8 bases separating them. Looked up from germline, CDR1 is KGHDR and CDR2 is SFDVKD. CDR3 in amino acids: CATSDHLANYGYTF. The CDR3, as DNA: TGTGCCACCAGTGACCACTTAGCTAACTATGGCTACACCTTC.

The chain has TRBV7-6 and TRBJ1-2, with D perhaps matching TRBD1 (5 bases). Germline V gene sequence: CDR1 SGHVS, CDR2 FNYEAQ. This CDR3 has 15 amino acids. The V and J ends lost 5 bases and 4 bases respectively, with 17 bases between them. The CDR3 loop reads CASSPMPGQGYGYTF. The DNA for the CDR3 is TGTGCCAGCAGCCCCATGCCTGGTCAGGGCTATGGCTACACCTTC.

Only one count was recorded for this clone. The rearrangement uses TRBV10-3 and TRBJ2-1, with D possibly TRBD1 on 5 matching bases. Trimming took off 0 bases at V and 4 bases at J, with 7 bases between the two ends. Germline V gene sequence: CDR1 ENHRY, CDR2 SYGVKD. This CDR3 contains 14 residues. CDR3 in amino acids: CAISESTVYNEQFF. The CDR3 DNA reads TGTGCCATCAGTGAGTCGACAGTTTACAATGAGCAGTTCTTC.

The chain is built from TRBV13 and TRBJ2-1, with D unclear. Germline V gene lookup returns CDR1 PRHDT and CDR2 FYEKMQ (reference sequence). The length of the CDR3 is 12 residues. The ends were cut back, 4 bases at V and 7 bases at J, with 8 bases in the middle. The CDR3 DNA reads as TGTGCCAGCAGCTCCCTAAGAAATGAGCAGTTCTTC. Protein: CASSSLRNEQFF.

The chain carries TRBV4-3 and TRBJ1-2; 7 positions match TRBD1. The CDR3 consists of 14 residues. V lost 4 bases to trimming and J lost 5 bases; unmatched junction nucleotides: 7. CDR1 and CDR2 from the germline V gene are LGHNA and YSLEER. CDR3 protein: CASSLMGQRYGYTF. The CDR3 DNA is TGCGCCAGCAGCCTGATGGGACAGAGGTATGGCTACACCTTC.

The chain couples TRBV10-3 to TRBJ2-1; TRBD2 matches 7 bases. The germline V gene has CDR1 ENHRY and CDR2 SYGVKD. V was clipped by 8 bases and J by 2 bases; unmatched bases: 9. The CDR3 extends over 15 amino acids. This CDR3 reads CAISVIGGTYNEQFF. The DNA of the CDR3 is TGTGCCATCTCAGTTATCGGGGGGACCTACAATGAGCAGTTCTTC.